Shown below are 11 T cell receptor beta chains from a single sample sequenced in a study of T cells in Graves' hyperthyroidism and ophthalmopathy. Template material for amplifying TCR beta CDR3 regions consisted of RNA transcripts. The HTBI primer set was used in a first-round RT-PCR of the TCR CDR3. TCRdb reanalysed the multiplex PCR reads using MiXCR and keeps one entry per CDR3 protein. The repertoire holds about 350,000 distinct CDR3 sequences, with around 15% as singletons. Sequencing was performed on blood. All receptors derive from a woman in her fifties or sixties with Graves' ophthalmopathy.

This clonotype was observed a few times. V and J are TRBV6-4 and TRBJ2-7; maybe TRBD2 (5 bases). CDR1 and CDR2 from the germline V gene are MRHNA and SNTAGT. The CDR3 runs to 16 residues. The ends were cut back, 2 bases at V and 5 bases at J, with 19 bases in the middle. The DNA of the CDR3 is TGTGCCAGCAGTGACCAAAGCGGCTCTCCCCGGAACGAGCAGTACTTC. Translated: CASSDQSGSPRNEQYF.

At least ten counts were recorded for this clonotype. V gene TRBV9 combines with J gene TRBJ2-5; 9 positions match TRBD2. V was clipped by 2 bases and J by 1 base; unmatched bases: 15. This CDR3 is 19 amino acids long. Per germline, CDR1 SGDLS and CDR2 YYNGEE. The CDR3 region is CASSVTGGGSGRFQETQYF. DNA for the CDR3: TGTGCCAGCAGCGTTACTGGCGGAGGGAGCGGGAGGTTCCAAGAGACCCAGTACTTC.

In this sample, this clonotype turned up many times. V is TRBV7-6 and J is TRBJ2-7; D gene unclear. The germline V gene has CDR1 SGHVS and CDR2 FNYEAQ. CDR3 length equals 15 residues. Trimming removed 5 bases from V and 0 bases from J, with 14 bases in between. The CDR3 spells CASSAGRTVSYEQYF. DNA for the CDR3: TGTGCCAGCAGCGCAGGAAGGACGGTCTCCTACGAGCAGTACTTC.

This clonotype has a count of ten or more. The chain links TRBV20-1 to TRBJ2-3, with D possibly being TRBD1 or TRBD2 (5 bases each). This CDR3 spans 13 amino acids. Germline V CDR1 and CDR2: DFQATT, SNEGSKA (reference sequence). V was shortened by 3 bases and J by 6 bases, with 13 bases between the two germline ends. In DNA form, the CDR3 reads TGCAGTGCTAGCGGGACCGGTGGGGATACGCAGTATTTT. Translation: CSASGTGGDTQYF.

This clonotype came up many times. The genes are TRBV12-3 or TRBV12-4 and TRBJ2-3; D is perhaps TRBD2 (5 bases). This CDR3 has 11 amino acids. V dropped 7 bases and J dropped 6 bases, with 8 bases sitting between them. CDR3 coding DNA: TGTGCCAGCACCTCGGGGGATACGCAGTATTTT. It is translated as CASTSGDTQYF.

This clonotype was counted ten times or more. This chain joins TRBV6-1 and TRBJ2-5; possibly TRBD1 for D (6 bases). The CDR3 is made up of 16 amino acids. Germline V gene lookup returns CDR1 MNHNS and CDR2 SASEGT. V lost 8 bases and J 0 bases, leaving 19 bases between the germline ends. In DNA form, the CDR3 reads TGTGCCAGCTGGGCCGGGACAACCCTGTACCAAGAGACCCAGTACTTC. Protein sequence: CASWAGTTLYQETQYF.

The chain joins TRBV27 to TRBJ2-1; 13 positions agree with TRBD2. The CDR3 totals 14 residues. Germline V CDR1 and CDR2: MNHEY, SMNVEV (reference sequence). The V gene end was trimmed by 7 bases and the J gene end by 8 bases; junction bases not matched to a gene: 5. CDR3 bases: TGTGCCAGCAAGGGACTAGCGGGACGGGATGAGCAGTTCTTC. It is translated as CASKGLAGRDEQFF.

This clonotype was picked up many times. The CDR3 region has the DNA TGTGCCAGCAGCTTAGGACTCGGGACTTACTACGAGCAGTACTTC. This sequence encodes CASSLGLGTYYEQYF. The chain is built from TRBV7-8 and TRBJ2-7; maybe TRBD2 (6 bases). The CDR3 is 15 amino acids. Germline loops: CDR1 SGHVS, CDR2 FQNEAQ. Trimming stripped 1 base from V and 3 bases from J, with 13 bases between.

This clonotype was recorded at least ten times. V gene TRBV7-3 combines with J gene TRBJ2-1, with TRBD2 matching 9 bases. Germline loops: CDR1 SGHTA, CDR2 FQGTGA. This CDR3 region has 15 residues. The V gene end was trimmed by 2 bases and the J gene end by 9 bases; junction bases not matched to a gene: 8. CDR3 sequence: CASSLGASGKSEQFF. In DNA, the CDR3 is TGTGCCAGCAGCTTAGGGGCTAGCGGGAAGAGTGAGCAGTTCTTC.

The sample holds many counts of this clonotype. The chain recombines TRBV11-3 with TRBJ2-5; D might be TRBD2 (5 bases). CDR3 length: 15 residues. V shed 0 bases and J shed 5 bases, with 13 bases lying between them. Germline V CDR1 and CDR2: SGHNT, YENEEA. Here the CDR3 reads CASSLEFGEWETQYF. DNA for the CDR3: TGTGCCAGCAGCTTAGAGTTCGGGGAATGGGAGACCCAGTACTTC.

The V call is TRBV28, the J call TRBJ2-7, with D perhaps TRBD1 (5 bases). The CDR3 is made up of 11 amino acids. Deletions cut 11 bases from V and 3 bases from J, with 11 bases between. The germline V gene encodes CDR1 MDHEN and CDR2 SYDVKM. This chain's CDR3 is CASRAHYEQYF. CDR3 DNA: TGTGCCTCCAGGGCCCACTACGAGCAGTACTTC.